This T cell receptor beta chain was sequenced for a study of blood T cell repertoires in COVID-19 (TCRdb year 2020). With regard to the full study: The collaborator samples originated in the United States, Italy and Spain and spanned the acute and convalescent phases of COVID-19. Samples came from the ongoing ImmuneRACE study (first 160 participants) plus 1,254 subjects from 6 global collaborators. HLA class I and class II types, where available, came from metadata supplied by the sample provider rather than from assay-based typing. The repertoires were released in a freely available public database intended as a resource for research on the immune response to SARS-CoV-2. Deeply sampled blood TCRbeta repertoires from subjects exposed to, actively infected with, or recovered from COVID-19 were included in the dataset. The sample metadata nearly always contained a de-identified subject ID, COVID-19 status, age in years and sex. The prospective study material was composed of cDNA or gDNA derived from T cells, B-cell-depleted T cells, or PBMCs. Study-wide findings and limitations: The quantity of clinical and demographic metadata differed by source and by participant and was supplied without curation.

One collaborating source in Seattle enrolled patients while the patients were actively infected and followed the patients over time throughout the course of disease. Whole blood was collected in K2EDTA tubes by collaborating institutions according to the institutions' own protocols. For TCRbeta analysis, collaborators shipped samples in one of three forms: frozen whole blood, isolated PBMCs, or DNA extracted from either of those sample types. V and J lose 2 bases and 1 base, and a span of 21 bases separates them. The CDR3 covers 19 residues, taking in both the cysteine and the phenylalanine. CDR3 DNA is the only sequence kept; it has 57 bases, read in frame from the first base. CDR1 SGHTA and CDR2 FQGNSA are derived from the germline V gene. TCRbeta CDR3 regions were amplified from genomic DNA by means of the immunoSEQ Assay, a bias-controlled multiplex PCR. As for the original processing: The number of nucleated cells in each sample was estimated by amplification of reference gene primers within the assay. To quantify the absolute abundance of each unique TCRbeta CDR3 rearrangement, sequence reads were collapsed and filtered. Productive Simpson clonality was computed per sample as the square root of Simpson's diversity index over productive rearrangements. TCRdb took this table from immuneACCESS and kept in-frame rearrangements with V and J called. Such tables lack part of the clones; where checked against another copy, unresolved V genes explain under half of the gap, and the rest is unexplained. That table is the source of V, J and clone size, and D and trimming were worked out from the DNA. In all, the sample holds 100,000 to 150,000 clones, and approximately 89% of those were seen once. The ten largest clones add up to 3.2% of the sample.

Points on this clone: Its recognized antigen is unknown. Base quality data are lacking; no much larger clone is found one base away.

The sequence derives from a woman of 80 years or more with COVID-19, enrolled during active disease. The chain is made from TRBV7-2 and TRBJ1-3, with TRBD1 tentatively as D gene (5 bases match). Input material: peripheral blood. The sequence in DNA is TGTGCCAGCAGCTTATATGGTCGGGTTGGACAATCTTCTGGAAACACCATATATTTT. Its translation reads: CASSLYGRVGQSSGNTIYF.